Reported below is one T cell receptor beta chain. This record comes from a study of blood T cells in healthy people across ages. Study-wide background: Per two T cells, about one barcoded beta molecule was captured through template switching.

The second PCR ran roughly 6 to 11 cycles with a sample-barcoded 5' primer and J-beta primers. TCRdb passed the 5' RACE reads through MiXCR, listing each CDR3 protein once. The data show 700,000 to 1,000,000 distinct CDR3 sequences, under 45% seen once. Sequenced: blood. This TCR came from a man aged 60 to 75 in good health.

The CDR3 DNA sequence: TGTGCCAGCAGCATACAGGGTTCGAACACTGAAGCTTTCTTT. Protein product: CASSIQGSNTEAFF. This chain connects TRBV7-2 to TRBJ1-1, with D possibly being TRBD1 (6 bases). This CDR3 comprises 14 residues. Germline V lookup: CDR1 SGHTA, CDR2 FQGNSA. V was shortened by 5 bases and J by 1 base, with 11 bases between the two germline ends.